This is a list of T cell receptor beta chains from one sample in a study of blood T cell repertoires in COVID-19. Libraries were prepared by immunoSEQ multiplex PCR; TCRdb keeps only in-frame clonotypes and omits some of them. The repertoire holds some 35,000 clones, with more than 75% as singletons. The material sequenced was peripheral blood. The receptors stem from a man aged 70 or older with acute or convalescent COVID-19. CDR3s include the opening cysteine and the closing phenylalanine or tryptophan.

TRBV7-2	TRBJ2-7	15	CASSLGGTSVYEQYF
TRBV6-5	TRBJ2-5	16	CASSYLAGYRGETQYF
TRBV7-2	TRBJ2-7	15	CASSLTSVSSYEQYF
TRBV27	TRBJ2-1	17	CASSSQTSGLFYNEQFF
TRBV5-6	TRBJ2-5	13	CASSLPEVETQYF
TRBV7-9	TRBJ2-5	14	CASSLAGGEETQYF
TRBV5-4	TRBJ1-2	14	CASSLDRMNNGYTF
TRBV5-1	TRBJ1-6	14	CASRGTGDYSPLHF
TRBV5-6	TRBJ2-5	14	CASSSTSSGETQYF
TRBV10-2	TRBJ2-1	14	CASSEGTSYNEQFF
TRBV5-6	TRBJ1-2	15	CASSLISDTGFGYTF
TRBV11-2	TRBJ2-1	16	CASNNIGGSSYNEQFF
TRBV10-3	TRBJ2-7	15	CAIREERGGFREQYF
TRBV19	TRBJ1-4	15	CASSLGQLKNEKLFF
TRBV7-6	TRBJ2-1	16	CASSPPGLAGYNEQFF
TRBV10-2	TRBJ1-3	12	CASEAGGNTIYF
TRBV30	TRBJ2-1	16	CAWGLGTSGSGNEQFF
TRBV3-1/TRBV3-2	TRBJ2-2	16	CASSLSTFANTGELFF
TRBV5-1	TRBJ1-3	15	CASSPDSNSGNTIYF
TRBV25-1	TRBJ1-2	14	CASSAGALKYGYTF
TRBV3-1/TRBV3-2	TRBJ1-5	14	CASSQRGGNQPQHF
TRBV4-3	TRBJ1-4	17	CASSQDPPTAINEKLFF
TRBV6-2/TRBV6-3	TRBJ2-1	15	CASSLGTSRHNEQFF
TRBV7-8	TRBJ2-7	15	CASSLVPGGFSEQYF
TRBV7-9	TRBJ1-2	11	CASSRSWGYTF
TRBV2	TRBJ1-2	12	CASSGQIYGYTF
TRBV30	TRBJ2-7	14	CAWSVGQDQRPKYF
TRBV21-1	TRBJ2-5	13	CASSKGEGETQYF
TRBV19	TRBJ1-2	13	CASTREANYGYTF
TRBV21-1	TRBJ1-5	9	CQADQPQHF
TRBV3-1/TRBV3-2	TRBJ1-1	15	CASSHPGQGYTEAFF
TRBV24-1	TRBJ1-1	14	CATSDRGQSTEAFF
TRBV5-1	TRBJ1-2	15	CASSLGGWPPDGYTF
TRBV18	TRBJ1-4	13	CASSAGTHEKLFF
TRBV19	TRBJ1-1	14	CASSIETGNTEAFF
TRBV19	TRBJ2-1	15	CASSMEGGLGRGSIF
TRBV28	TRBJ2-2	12	CASSFRGGELFF
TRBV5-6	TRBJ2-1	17	CASSWFGREGPYNEQFF
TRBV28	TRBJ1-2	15	CASSLGQGARYGYTF
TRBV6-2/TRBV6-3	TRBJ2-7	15	CASSFRGLAVNEQYF
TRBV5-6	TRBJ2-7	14	CASSFGGIPYEQYF
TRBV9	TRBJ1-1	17	CASSEAGGNSMNTEAFF